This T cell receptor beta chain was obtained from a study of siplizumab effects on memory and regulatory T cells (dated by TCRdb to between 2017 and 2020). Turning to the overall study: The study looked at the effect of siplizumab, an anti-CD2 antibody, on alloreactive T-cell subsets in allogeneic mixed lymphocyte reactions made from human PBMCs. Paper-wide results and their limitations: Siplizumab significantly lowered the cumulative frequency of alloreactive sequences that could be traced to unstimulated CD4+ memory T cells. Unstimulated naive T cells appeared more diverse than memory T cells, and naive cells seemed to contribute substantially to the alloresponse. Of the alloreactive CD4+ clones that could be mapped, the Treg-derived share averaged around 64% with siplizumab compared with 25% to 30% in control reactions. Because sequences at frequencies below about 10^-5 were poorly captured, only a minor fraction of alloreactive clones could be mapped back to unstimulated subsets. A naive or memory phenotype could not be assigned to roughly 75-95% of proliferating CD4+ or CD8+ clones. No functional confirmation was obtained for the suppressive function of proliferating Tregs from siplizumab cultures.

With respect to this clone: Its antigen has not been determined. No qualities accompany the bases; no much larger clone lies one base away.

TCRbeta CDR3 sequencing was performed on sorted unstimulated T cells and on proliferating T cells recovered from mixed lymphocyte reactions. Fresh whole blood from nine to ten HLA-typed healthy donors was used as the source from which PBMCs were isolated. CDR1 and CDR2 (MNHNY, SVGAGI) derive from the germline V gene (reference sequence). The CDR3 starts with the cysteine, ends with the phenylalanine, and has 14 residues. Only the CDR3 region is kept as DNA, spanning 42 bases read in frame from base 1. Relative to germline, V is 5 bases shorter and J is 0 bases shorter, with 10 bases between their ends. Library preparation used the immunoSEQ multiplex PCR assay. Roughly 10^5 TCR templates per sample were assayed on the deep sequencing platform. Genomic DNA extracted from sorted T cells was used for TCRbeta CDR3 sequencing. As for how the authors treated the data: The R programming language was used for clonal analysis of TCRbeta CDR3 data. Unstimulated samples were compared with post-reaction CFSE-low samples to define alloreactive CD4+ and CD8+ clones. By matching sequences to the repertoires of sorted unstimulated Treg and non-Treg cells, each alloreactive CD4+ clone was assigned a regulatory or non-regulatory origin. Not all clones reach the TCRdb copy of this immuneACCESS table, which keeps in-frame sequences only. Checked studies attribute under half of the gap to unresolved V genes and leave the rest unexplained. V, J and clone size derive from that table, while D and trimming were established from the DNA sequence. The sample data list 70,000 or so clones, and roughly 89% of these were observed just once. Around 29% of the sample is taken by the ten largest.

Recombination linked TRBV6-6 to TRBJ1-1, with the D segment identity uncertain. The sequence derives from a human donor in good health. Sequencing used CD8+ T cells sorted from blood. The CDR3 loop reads CASSPPGMNTEAFF. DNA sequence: TGTGCCAGCAGTCCCCCGGGGATGAACACTGAAGCTTTCTTT.